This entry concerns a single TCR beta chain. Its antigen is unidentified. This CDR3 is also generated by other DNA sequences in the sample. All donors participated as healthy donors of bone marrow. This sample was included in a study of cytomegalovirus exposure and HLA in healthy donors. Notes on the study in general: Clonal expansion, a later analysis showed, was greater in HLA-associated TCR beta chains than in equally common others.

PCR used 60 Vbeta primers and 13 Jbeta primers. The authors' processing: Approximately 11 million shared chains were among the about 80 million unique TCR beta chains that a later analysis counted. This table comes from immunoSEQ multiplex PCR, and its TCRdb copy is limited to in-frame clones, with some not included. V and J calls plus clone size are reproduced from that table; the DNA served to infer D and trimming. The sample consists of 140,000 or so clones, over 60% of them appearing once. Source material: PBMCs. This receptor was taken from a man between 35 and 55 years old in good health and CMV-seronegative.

CDR3 sequence (DNA): TGCGCCAGCAGCCAAGCCAGCGGGGCAAACACCGGGGAGCTGTTTTTT. The encoded protein is CASSQASGANTGELFF. The chain recombines TRBV4-1 with TRBJ2-2; 7 bases agree with TRBD2. This CDR3 is 16 amino acids long. CDR1 MGHRA and CDR2 YSYEKL come from the germline V gene. The junction had 4 bases not matched to a gene; V was cut back by 1 base and J by 2 bases.